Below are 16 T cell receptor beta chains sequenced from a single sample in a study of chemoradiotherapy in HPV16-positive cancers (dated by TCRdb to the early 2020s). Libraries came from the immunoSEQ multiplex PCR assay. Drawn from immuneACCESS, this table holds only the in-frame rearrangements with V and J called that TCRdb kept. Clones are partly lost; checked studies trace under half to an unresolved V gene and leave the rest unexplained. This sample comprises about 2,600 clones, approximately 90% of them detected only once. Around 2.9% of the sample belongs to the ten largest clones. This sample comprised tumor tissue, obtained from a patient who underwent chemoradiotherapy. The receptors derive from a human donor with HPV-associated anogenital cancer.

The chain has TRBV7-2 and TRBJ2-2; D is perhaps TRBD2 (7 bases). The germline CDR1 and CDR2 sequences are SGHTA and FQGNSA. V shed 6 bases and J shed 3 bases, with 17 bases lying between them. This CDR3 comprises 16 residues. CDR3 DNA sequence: TGTGCCAGCAGTCTTAGGGGGGGGGCCTACACCGGGGAGCTGTTTTTT. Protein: CASSLRGGAYTGELFF.

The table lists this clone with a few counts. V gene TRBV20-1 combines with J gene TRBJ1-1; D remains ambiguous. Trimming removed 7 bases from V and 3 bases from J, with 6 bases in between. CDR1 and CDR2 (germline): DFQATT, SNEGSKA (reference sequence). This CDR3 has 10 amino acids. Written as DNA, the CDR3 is TGCAGTGGACGGTACACTGAAGCTTTCTTT. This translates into CSGRYTEAFF.

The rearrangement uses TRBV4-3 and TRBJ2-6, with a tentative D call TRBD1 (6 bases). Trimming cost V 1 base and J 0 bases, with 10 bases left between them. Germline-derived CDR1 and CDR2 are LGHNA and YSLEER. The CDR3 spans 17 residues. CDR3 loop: CASSQALDSSGANVLTF. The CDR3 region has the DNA TGCGCCAGCAGCCAAGCTTTGGACAGCTCTGGGGCCAACGTCCTGACTTTC.

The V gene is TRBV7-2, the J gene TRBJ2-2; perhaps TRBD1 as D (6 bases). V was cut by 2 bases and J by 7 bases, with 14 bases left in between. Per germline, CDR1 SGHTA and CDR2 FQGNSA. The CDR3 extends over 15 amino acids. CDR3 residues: CASSLWAGEYGELFF. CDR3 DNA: TGTGCCAGCAGCTTATGGGCAGGGGAGTACGGGGAGCTGTTTTTT.

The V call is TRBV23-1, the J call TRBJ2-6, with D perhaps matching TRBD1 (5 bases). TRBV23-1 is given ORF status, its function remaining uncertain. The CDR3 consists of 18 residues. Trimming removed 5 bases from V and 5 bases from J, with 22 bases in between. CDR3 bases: TGCGCCAGCAGTATGAACAGGCTGCAACAAAGTCGGGCCAACGTCCTGACTTTC. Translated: CASSMNRLQQSRANVLTF.

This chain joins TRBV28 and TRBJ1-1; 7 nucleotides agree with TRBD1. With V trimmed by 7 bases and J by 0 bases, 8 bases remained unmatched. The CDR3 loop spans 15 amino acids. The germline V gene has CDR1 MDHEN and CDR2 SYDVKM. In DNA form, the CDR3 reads TGTGCCAGCAAGCCGGGACAGTTAGTGAACACTGAAGCTTTCTTT. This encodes CASKPGQLVNTEAFF.

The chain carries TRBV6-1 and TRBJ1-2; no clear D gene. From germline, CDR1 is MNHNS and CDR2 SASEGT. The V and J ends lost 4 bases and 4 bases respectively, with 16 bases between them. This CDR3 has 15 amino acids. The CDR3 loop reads CASSGEAELFYGYTF. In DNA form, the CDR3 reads TGTGCCAGCAGTGGGGAGGCAGAGTTATTCTATGGCTACACCTTC.

CDR3 in amino acids: CASSPSGQINTEAFF. The CDR3 coding sequence is TGTGCCAGTAGTCCTTCCGGACAGATTAACACTGAAGCTTTCTTT. The rearrangement joins TRBV19 to TRBJ1-1, with D possibly matching TRBD1 (6 bases). The CDR3 length is 15 residues. V lost 5 bases, J lost 2 bases, and 15 bases lay in between. CDR1 is LNHDA and CDR2 is SQIVND in the germline V gene (reference sequence).

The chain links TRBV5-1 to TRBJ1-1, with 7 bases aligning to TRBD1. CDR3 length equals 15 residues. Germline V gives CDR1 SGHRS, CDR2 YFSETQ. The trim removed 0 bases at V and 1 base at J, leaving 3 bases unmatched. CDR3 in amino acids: CASSLDRGPNTEAFF. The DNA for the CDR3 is TGCGCCAGCAGCTTGGACAGGGGCCCGAACACTGAAGCTTTCTTT.

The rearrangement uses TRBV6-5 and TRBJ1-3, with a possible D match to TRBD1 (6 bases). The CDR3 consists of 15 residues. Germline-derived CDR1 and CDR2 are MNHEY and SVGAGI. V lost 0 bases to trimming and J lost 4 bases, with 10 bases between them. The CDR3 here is CASSYSTGGGNTIYF. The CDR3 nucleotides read TGTGCCAGCAGTTACTCGACCGGGGGCGGAAACACCATATATTTT.

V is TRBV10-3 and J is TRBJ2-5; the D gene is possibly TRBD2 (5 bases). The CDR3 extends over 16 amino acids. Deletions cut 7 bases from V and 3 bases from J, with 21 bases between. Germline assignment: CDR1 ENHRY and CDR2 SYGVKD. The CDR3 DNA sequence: TGTGCCATCACAACATCCAGGACTCCCAGGAAAGAGACCCAGTACTTC. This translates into CAITTSRTPRKETQYF.

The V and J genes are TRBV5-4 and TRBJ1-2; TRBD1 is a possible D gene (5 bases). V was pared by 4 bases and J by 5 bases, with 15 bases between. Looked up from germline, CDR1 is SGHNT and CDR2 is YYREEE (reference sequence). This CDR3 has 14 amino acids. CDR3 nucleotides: TGTGCCAGCAGCGCCGGGGCAGATAGTTATGGCTACACCTTC. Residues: CASSAGADSYGYTF.

Written as DNA, the CDR3 is TGTGCCAGCAGCGTAGCGGACGGTATGAACACTGAAGCTTTCTTT. This encodes CASSVADGMNTEAFF. V gene TRBV9 combines with J gene TRBJ1-1; no clear D gene. Trimming pared 0 bases from V and 0 bases from J, leaving 9 bases between. The CDR3 runs to 15 residues. Per germline, CDR1 SGDLS and CDR2 YYNGEE.

CDR3 region: CASSLEGTFNTGELFF. The CDR3 DNA sequence: TGTGCCAGCAGCTTAGAGGGGACTTTTAACACCGGGGAGCTGTTTTTT. This chain links TRBV7-2 with TRBJ2-2; D is perhaps TRBD2 (6 bases). V was cut by 1 base and J by 2 bases, with 11 bases left in between. The V gene's germline CDR1 is SGHTA and CDR2 FQGNSA. The CDR3 runs 16 residues. The full variable domain, in which reference TRBV7-2 and TRBJ2-2 provide the parts outside the CDR3, is GAGVSQSPSNKVTEKGKDVELRCDPISGHTALYWYRQSLGQGLEFLIYFQGNSAPDKSGLPSDRFSAERTGGSVSTLTIQRTQQEDSAVYLCASSLEGTFNTGELFFGEGSRLTVL.

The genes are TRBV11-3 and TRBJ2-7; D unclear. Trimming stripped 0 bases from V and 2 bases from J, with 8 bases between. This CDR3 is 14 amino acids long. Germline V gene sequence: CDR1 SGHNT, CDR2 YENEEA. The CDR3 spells CASSLDGGAYEQYV. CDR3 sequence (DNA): TGTGCCAGCAGCTTAGATGGCGGAGCCTACGAGCAGTACGTC.

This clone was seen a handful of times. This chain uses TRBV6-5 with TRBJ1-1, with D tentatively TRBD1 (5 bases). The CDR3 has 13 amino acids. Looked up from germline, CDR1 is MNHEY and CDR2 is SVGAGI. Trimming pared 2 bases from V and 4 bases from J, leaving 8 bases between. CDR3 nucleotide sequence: TGTGCCAGCAGTTACCGGGGGGTCACTGAAGCTTTCTTT. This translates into CASSYRGVTEAFF.